The 20 T cell receptor beta chains below come from one sample, sequenced in a study of blood T cell repertoires in COVID-19. Data came from immunoSEQ multiplex PCR; TCRdb stores just in-frame clones and leaves some out. This repertoire shows 150,000 or so clones, roughly 79% found once; its top ten account for around 3.2%. Sequenced: PBMCs or T cells enriched from blood (not recorded which). The receptors were sampled from a woman aged 45-60 years who had recovered from COVID-19.

The chain joins TRBV5-1 to TRBJ1-1; D uncertain. Germline assignment: CDR1 SGHRS and CDR2 YFSETQ. The CDR3 sequence is 14 residues long. V lost 0 bases and J 4 bases, leaving 10 bases between the germline ends. The DNA of the CDR3 is TGCGCCAGCAGCTTGGGGGCGCTAACCACTGAAGCTTTCTTT. It is translated as CASSLGALTTEAFF.

This chain connects TRBV4-1 to TRBJ2-1; D uncertain. CDR1 and CDR2 from the germline V gene are MGHRA and YSYEKL. The CDR3 contains 16 residues. The V and J ends lost 2 bases and 0 bases respectively, with 11 bases between them. The CDR3: CASSQLDIISYNEQFF. The CDR3 DNA sequence: TGCGCCAGCAGCCAATTAGACATTATCTCCTACAATGAGCAGTTCTTC.

The chain carries TRBV6-5 and TRBJ2-7, with 9 bases fitting TRBD2. Germline CDR1 MNHEY, CDR2 SVGAGI. V lost 6 bases to trimming and J lost 5 bases; unmatched junction nucleotides: 8. This CDR3 is 14 amino acids long. The CDR3 nucleotides are TGTGCCAGCAGGATACCGGGACTAGCTAACGAGCAGTACTTC. Translating it yields CASRIPGLANEQYF.

This clone was observed once. The V gene is TRBV7-8, the J gene TRBJ2-3; 8 bases are shared with TRBD1. Trimming took 5 bases from V and 4 from J; bases not matched to a gene: 5. Germline-derived CDR1 and CDR2 are SGHVS and FQNEAQ. The CDR3 consists of 14 residues. CDR3 bases: TGTGCCAGCAGCATGACAGGGGAGGCAGATACGCAGTATTTT. Amino acid sequence: CASSMTGEADTQYF. Full variable domain (remainder filled in from reference TRBV7-8 and TRBJ2-3): GAGVSQSPRYKVAKRGQDVALRCDPISGHVSLFWYQQALGQGPEFLTYFQNEAQLDKSGLPSDRFFAERPEGSVSTLKIQRTQQEDSAVYLCASSMTGEADTQYFGPGTRLTVL.

This clone has a single count. The rearrangement joins TRBV9 to TRBJ2-1, with 8 bases fitting TRBD2. CDR1 is SGDLS, CDR2 YYNGEE, per germline. J gave up 8 bases and V 3 bases, and 13 bases lay outside the gene matches. There are 16 residues in the CDR3. The CDR3 reads CASSATGTSIGHEQFF. CDR3 DNA: TGTGCCAGCAGCGCTACCGGGACTAGTATCGGTCATGAGCAGTTCTTC.

The rearrangement links TRBV7-9 to TRBJ2-5; 7 nucleotides line up with TRBD2. The CDR3 sequence is 14 residues long. V gave up 4 bases and J gave up 2 bases; unmatched junction bases: 4. The germline CDR1 and CDR2 sequences are SEHNR and FQNEAQ (reference sequence). CDR3 protein: CASSSAGVQETQYF. The CDR3 DNA reads as TGTGCCAGCAGCTCCGCGGGAGTTCAAGAGACCCAGTACTTC.

The chain recombines TRBV18 with TRBJ1-2; 9 nucleotides agree with TRBD1. CDR3 length equals 16 residues. Looked up from germline, CDR1 is KGHSH and CDR2 is LQKENI. The V segment lost 3 bases and the J segment 6 bases; nucleotides outside the gene matches: 11. CDR3 amino acids: CASSPGQGVTRNGYTF. CDR3 DNA sequence: TGTGCCAGCTCACCGGGACAGGGTGTCACTCGGAATGGCTACACCTTC.

This clone was recorded once. This sequence joins TRBV24-1 and TRBJ1-4, with D unclear. Germline assignment: CDR1 KGHDR and CDR2 SFDVKD. Trimming removed 3 bases at V and 8 bases at J, with 18 bases between. The CDR3 sequence is 16 residues long. Written as DNA, the CDR3 is TGTGCCACCAGTGATGCCCGCCCGGGTAGTCGGGAAAAACTGTTTTTT. Translating it yields CATSDARPGSREKLFF.

This chain links TRBV29-1 with TRBJ2-1, with 10 nucleotides matching TRBD2. This CDR3 region has 14 residues. Per germline, CDR1 SQVTM and CDR2 ANQGSEA. The J segment lost 6 bases and the V segment lost 8 bases, leaving 10 bases of the junction unmatched. The CDR3 reads CSRASGSGGNEQFF. In nucleotides, the CDR3 is TGCAGCCGGGCTAGCGGGAGCGGGGGCAATGAGCAGTTCTTC.

The V and J genes are TRBV6-1 and TRBJ1-2; D is unclear. Germline CDR1 is MNHNS and CDR2 is SASEGT. CDR3 length equals 15 residues. V gave up 0 bases and J gave up 8 bases, with 16 bases separating them. As DNA, the CDR3 is TGTGCCAGCAGTGAAGCGTTTAGAGAAGGGAGCGGCTACACCTTC. It is translated as CASSEAFREGSGYTF.

V usage is TRBV30 and J usage is TRBJ1-3, with D uncertain. V dropped 0 bases and J dropped 0 bases, with 9 bases sitting between them. This CDR3 has 15 residues. The germline V gene encodes CDR1 GTSNPN and CDR2 SVGIG (reference sequence). CDR3 nucleotides: TGTGCCTGGAGTGTAAAAATAAACTCTGGAAACACCATATATTTT. Translated: CAWSVKINSGNTIYF.

The table lists this clone with a few counts. The sample has other DNA sequences that encode this CDR3 too. The rearrangement links TRBV11-3 to TRBJ1-6; 9 bases align to TRBD1. Unmatched junction bases numbered 5, after V lost 7 bases and J lost 7 bases. This CDR3 is built from 14 residues. Germline CDR1 is SGHNT and CDR2 is YENEEA. The CDR3 DNA is TGTGCCAGCACACCGACAGGGGGAAATTCACCCCTCCACTTT. It yields the protein CASTPTGGNSPLHF.

J is TRBJ1-2 and V is TRBV12-3 or TRBV12-4; tentative D call: TRBD1 (5 bases). V was clipped by 3 bases and J by 7 bases, with 12 bases between them. This CDR3 contains 13 residues. Here the CDR3 DNA reads TGTGCCAGCAGTTTGGGCAGGGAAAGTGGCTACACCTTC. Protein product: CASSLGRESGYTF.

The chain employs TRBV7-2 and TRBJ2-7; tentative D call: TRBD2 (6 bases). This CDR3 is 14 amino acids long. Germline CDR1 SGHTA, CDR2 FQGNSA. V lost 3 bases and J lost 4, with 13 bases in between. In DNA, the CDR3 is TGTGCCAGCAGCTTTGGGACTTACAGGTACGAGCAGTACTTC. This gives the protein CASSFGTYRYEQYF. The full variable domain, in which reference TRBV7-2 and TRBJ2-7 provide the parts outside the CDR3, is GAGVSQSPSNKVTEKGKDVELRCDPISGHTALYWYRQSLGQGLEFLIYFQGNSAPDKSGLPSDRFSAERTGGSVSTLTIQRTQQEDSAVYLCASSFGTYRYEQYFGPGTRLTVT.

CDR3 sequence: CASSLEHSSYEQYF. CDR3 DNA sequence: TGTGCCAGCAGCTTAGAGCACAGTTCCTACGAGCAGTACTTC. The chain has TRBV7-2 and TRBJ2-7; D remains unclear. Trimming shortened V by 1 base and J by 1 base, and 8 bases separated the two germline ends. The CDR3 totals 14 residues. In germline, CDR1 is SGHTA, CDR2 FQGNSA.

CDR3 residues: CASTRGHSGANVLTF. Written as DNA, the CDR3 is TGTGCCAGCACCAGAGGACACTCTGGGGCCAACGTCCTGACTTTC. The rearrangement uses TRBV9 and TRBJ2-6, with D possibly TRBD1 on 5 matching bases. There are 15 residues in the CDR3. Trimming shortened V by 6 bases and J by 0 bases, and 10 bases separated the two germline ends. Germline V gene data show CDR1 as SGDLS and CDR2 as YYNGEE.

The V call is TRBV6-6, the J call TRBJ1-2; perhaps TRBD1 as D (6 bases). Germline lookup yields CDR1 MNHNY and CDR2 SVGAGI (reference sequence). Deletions cut 7 bases from V and 1 base from J, with 13 bases between. The CDR3 is 14 amino acids. The CDR3 region is CASTMLQGNYGYTF. In DNA form, the CDR3 reads TGTGCCAGCACCATGCTACAGGGTAACTATGGCTACACCTTC.

The V call is TRBV6-5, the J call TRBJ1-4, with D maybe TRBD1 (6 bases). Germline V gives CDR1 MNHEY, CDR2 SVGAGI. The CDR3 is 12 residues long. V was trimmed by 8 bases and J by 7 bases, leaving 11 bases between them. CDR3: CASEGVGEKLFF. In DNA form, the CDR3 reads TGTGCCAGCGAGGGGGTTGGTGAAAAACTGTTTTTT.

This chain joins TRBV6-5 and TRBJ1-1, with TRBD1 identical over 7 bases. In germline, CDR1 is MNHEY, CDR2 SVGAGI. The J segment lost 11 bases and the V segment lost 6 bases, leaving 9 bases of the junction unmatched. CDR3 length: 12 amino acids. The DNA for the CDR3 is TGTGCCAGCAGGAACGACAGGGTGGATGCTTTCTTT. Translated: CASRNDRVDAFF.

This clone is a singleton in its sample. The genes are TRBV7-9 and TRBJ2-3, with 7 bases aligning to TRBD1. With V trimmed by 1 base and J by 1 base, 2 bases remained unmatched. This CDR3 contains 15 residues. CDR1 and CDR2 (germline): SEHNR, FQNEAQ (reference sequence). This chain's CDR3 is CASSLGGQGTDTQYF. CDR3 DNA: TGTGCCAGCAGCTTAGGAGGACAGGGCACAGATACGCAGTATTTT.